The present T cell receptor beta chain was sequenced within a study of CD8+CD57+ T cells in acquired aplastic anemia. Trimming cost V 2 bases and J 2 bases; bases outside gene matches: 3. The CDR3 runs to 13 residues. Germline V gene lookup returns CDR1 SQVTM and CDR2 ANQGSEA. Profiling of TCR beta VDJ combinations and CDR3 sequences used genomic DNA as template. TCRdb passed the reads through MiXCR, listing each CDR3 protein once. The table lists 250,000 to 300,000 distinct CDR3 sequences, around three fifths of them singletons, with approximately 8% in the top ten. This clonotype was sampled from a human donor with severe aplastic anemia or a healthy control (not recorded which). The chain couples TRBV29-1 to TRBJ2-7; TRBD1 agrees at 7 bases. The specimen sequenced was sorted CD4+, CD8+, or CD8+CD57+ T cells (not recorded which) from PBMCs. In DNA form, the CDR3 reads TGCAGCGTTGAACAGGACAGGCCCTACGAGCAGTACTTC. It is translated as CSVEQDRPYEQYF.